This is a list of T cell receptor beta chains from one sample in a study of shared clonotypes between healthy human individuals. TCRdb's table, derived via immunoSEQ multiplex PCR, lists solely in-frame clones and lacks some. The sample has hundreds of thousands of clones; 55% to 75% are singletons. The sequenced material came from memory CD4+ T cells sorted from blood. These receptors were taken from a woman in her 30s in good health. The CDR3 runs from the conserved cysteine through the conserved F or W. The D gene is left open where the match is weak. Some rows have no size entry. The others give once, few or many, or a class for an expanded clone.

d_gene	v_gene	abundance	j_gene	CDR3nt	CDR3aa
TRBD2	TRBV7-9	.	TRBJ2-7	TGTGCCAGCAGCTTTAGCGGGAGGTTCTACGAGCAGTACTTC	CASSFSGRFYEQYF
TRBD1	TRBV5-4	many	TRBJ1-4	TGTGCCAGCAGAACTCAGGGGGCAGGCGAAAAACTGTTTTTT	CASRTQGAGEKLFF
TRBD2	TRBV5-1	.	TRBJ2-3	TGCGCCAGCAGCTTGACTACTAGCGGGAGCGTGGATACGCAGTATTTT	CASSLTTSGSVDTQYF
TRBD1	TRBV5-1	.	TRBJ2-1	TGCGCCAGCGGACAGGACAGCAGCTCCTACAATGAGCAGTTCTTC	CASGQDSSSYNEQFF
.	TRBV2	.	TRBJ1-3	TGTGCCAGCAGTGAACGTGGTCTTGGGATCTCTGGAAACACCATATATTTT	CASSERGLGISGNTIYF
.	TRBV27	.	TRBJ1-5	TGTGCCAGCAGTTTATCGTCCGGACAGATTAGCAATCAGCCCCAGCATTTT	CASSLSSGQISNQPQHF
TRBD1	TRBV13	.	TRBJ1-5	TGTGCCAGCAGCTCCAGACAGGGGGACGGGTCCCAGCATTTT	CASSSRQGDGSQHF
.	TRBV7-6	.	TRBJ1-5	TGTGCCAGCAGCCCGGGGTCGGGCCGCAGTCAGCCCCAGCATTTT	CASSPGSGRSQPQHF
TRBD2	TRBV9	.	TRBJ2-3	TGTGCCAGCAGCGTAGAAAAGGGACTAGCGGGAGGATCAACAGATACGCAGTATTTT	CASSVEKGLAGGSTDTQYF
.	TRBV10-3	few	TRBJ2-2	TGTGCCACTAAGACCGACACCGGGGAGCTGTTTTTT	CATKTDTGELFF
TRBD2	TRBV25-1	.	TRBJ2-2	TGTGCCAGCAGGACTAGCGGGAGCGTCGGCACCGGGGAGCTGTTTTTT	CASRTSGSVGTGELFF
TRBD1	TRBV2	.	TRBJ1-2	TGTGCCAGCACCGAGGGGACAGGTAGAGCCTATGGCTACACCTTC	CASTEGTGRAYGYTF
.	TRBV6-5	.	TRBJ2-7	TGTGCCAGCACCGGGAGAAACCACGAGCAGTACTTC	CASTGRNHEQYF
TRBD1	TRBV25-1	.	TRBJ2-7	TGTGCCAGCAGTGAATCGAAACAGGGGGCCTACGAGCAGTACTTC	CASSESKQGAYEQYF
.	TRBV11-1	.	TRBJ2-2	TGTGCCAGCAGCTTATGGGGGGAGTCCGCGGACACCGGGGAGCTGTTTTTT	CASSLWGESADTGELFF
TRBD1	TRBV5-4	.	TRBJ1-4	TGTGCCAGCAGCTCGAAGCAGGGGGAGAGTGAAAAACTGTTTTTT	CASSSKQGESEKLFF
TRBD1	TRBV28	.	TRBJ2-7	TGTGCCAGCAGAAACAGGGGAAGCTCCTACGAGCAGTACTTC	CASRNRGSSYEQYF
.	TRBV21-1	.	TRBJ2-1	TGTGCCAGCAGCGACAGGGGTTCTACAATGAGGCAGTTCTTC	CASSDRGSTMRQFF
.	TRBV2	few	TRBJ2-4	TGTGCCAGCAGTGAAGATCTAGGGCAGGGGCGGAACTTC	CASSEDLGQGRNF
.	TRBV28	few	TRBJ2-1	TGTGCCAGCAGTTTATGGCAGGTAGGGAATGAGCAGTTCTTC	CASSLWQVGNEQFF
.	TRBV5-6	.	TRBJ2-3	TGTGCCAGCAGCCAGGGAGCCACAGATACGCAGTATTTT	CASSQGATDTQYF
TRBD1	TRBV28	many	TRBJ2-7	TGTGCCAGCAGTGAGACAGGGACCACCTACGAGCAGTACTTC	CASSETGTTYEQYF
.	TRBV5-4	.	TRBJ2-7	TGTGCCAGCAGCCCGGTTATGGAGAGCCGGCAGTACTTC	CASSPVMESRQYF
TRBD1	TRBV2	.	TRBJ1-5	TGTGCCAGCAGCGGACAGGGTGAACAGCCCCAGCATTTT	CASSGQGEQPQHF
.	TRBV7-2	.	TRBJ1-3	TGTGCCAGCAGCTTAGCGAAGGGGAGGGACACCATATATTTT	CASSLAKGRDTIYF
.	TRBV5-4	.	TRBJ2-7	TGTGCCAGCAGCTTCTACCCCAACCCGGAGCAGTACTTC	CASSFYPNPEQYF
.	TRBV23-1	.	TRBJ1-5	TGCGCCAGCAGTCACCCAGGGGCTTTGCCCCAGCATTTT	CASSHPGALPQHF
.	TRBV2	once	TRBJ2-7	TGTGCCACCGGCCCTGCCCCCCAGTACGAGCAGTACTTC	CATGPAPQYEQYF
.	TRBV5-1	.	TRBJ2-5	TGCGCCAGCAGCTTGTCTACGTCAGAAGAGACCCAGTACTTC	CASSLSTSEETQYF
.	TRBV7-9	.	TRBJ1-5	TGTGCCAGCAGCTTAGACTCGAACAATCAGCCCCAGCATTTT	CASSLDSNNQPQHF
.	TRBV7-9	.	TRBJ2-3	TGTGCCAGCAGCTTAGTTTCCTCCACAGATACGCAGTATTTT	CASSLVSSTDTQYF
TRBD2	TRBV11-2	.	TRBJ2-1	TGTGCCAGCAGGCCCCCTGTGGGACTAGCGGGAGTTCATGAGCAGTTCTTC	CASRPPVGLAGVHEQFF
.	TRBV10-1	few	TRBJ2-5	TGCGCCAGCAGTGAGTCGATGGGGATCCAAGAGACCCAGTACTTC	CASSESMGIQETQYF
.	TRBV11-3	few	TRBJ2-3	TGTGCCAGCAGCACAGGAGGTAACACAGATACGCAGTATTTT	CASSTGGNTDTQYF
.	TRBV2	.	TRBJ2-1	TGTGCCTCCTTCCTGGCGCCCGACAATGAGCAGTTCTTC	CASFLAPDNEQFF
TRBD1	TRBV13	.	TRBJ1-2	TGTGCCAGCAGTTACACAGGGGTAAACTATGGCTACACCTTC	CASSYTGVNYGYTF
TRBD1	TRBV5-1	.	TRBJ1-2	TGCGCCAGCAAGACAGGGTTGAGCTATGGCTACACCTTC	CASKTGLSYGYTF
.	TRBV7-9	.	TRBJ1-1	TGTGCCAGCAGCTTCGGGATTGGCACTGAAGCTTTCTTT	CASSFGIGTEAFF
.	TRBV10-3	.	TRBJ1-3	TGTGCCATCAGCCGAGGGGACAACTCTGGAAACACCATATATTTT	CAISRGDNSGNTIYF
.	TRBV10-3	few	TRBJ2-7	TGTGCCATCAGCCCCGGGTACGAGCAGTACTTC	CAISPGYEQYF
.	TRBV5-1	.	TRBJ1-2	TGCGCCAGCAGCTTGGCGGAGGGGGCTAACTATGGCTACACCTTC	CASSLAEGANYGYTF
.	TRBV9	few	TRBJ1-3	TGTGCCAGCAGCGTAGCTACGGGCAGCTCTGGAAACACCATATATTTT	CASSVATGSSGNTIYF
.	TRBV7-9	.	TRBJ2-7	TGTGCCAGCAGCTTCGACCCCCGCCGGGAGAGGGACGAGCAGTACTTC	CASSFDPRRERDEQYF
TRBD1	TRBV11-3	.	TRBJ2-2	TGTGCCAGCAGCCGGGACAGGAACACCGGGGAGCTGTTTTTT	CASSRDRNTGELFF
TRBD1	TRBV23-1	.	TRBJ2-3	TGCGCCAGCAGTCAATCTAAGGGACAGGGGTTAGGTGATACGCAGTATTTT	CASSQSKGQGLGDTQYF
TRBD1	TRBV7-9	.	TRBJ2-3	TGTGCCAGCAGCTTAAGACAGGGTTGGTGGGATACGCAGTATTTT	CASSLRQGWWDTQYF
.	TRBV30	once	TRBJ1-2	TGTGCCTGGAGTGTTTGGACAGTTGGTGGCTACACCTTC	CAWSVWTVGGYTF
.	TRBV19	.	TRBJ1-5	TGTGCCAGTAGTATAACCGAGCAGCCCCAGCATTTT	CASSITEQPQHF
.	TRBV9	.	TRBJ1-2	TGTGCCAGCAGCGGCCGCGGACAGCTAAATAACTATGGCTACACCTTC	CASSGRGQLNNYGYTF
TRBD1	TRBV5-4	.	TRBJ2-2	TGTGCCAGCAGCTTGGCGGGACAGGCCGTCGGGGAGCTGTTTTTT	CASSLAGQAVGELFF
.	TRBV7-3	.	TRBJ1-3	TGTGCCAGCAGGGCGGGGCCCTCTGGAAACACCATATATTTT	CASRAGPSGNTIYF
.	TRBV9	once	TRBJ1-3	TGTGCCAGCAGCTCAGGGACTTTTTTCTCTGGAAACACCATATATTTT	CASSSGTFFSGNTIYF
.	TRBV5-1	.	TRBJ2-1	TGCGCCAGCAGCTTGCAGCGGAACAACAATGAGCAGTTCTTC	CASSLQRNNNEQFF
TRBD1	TRBV5-1	few	TRBJ2-3	TGCGCCAGCAGCTTGGGTCAGGGGGCGAGCACAGATACGCAGTATTTT	CASSLGQGASTDTQYF
.	TRBV15	.	TRBJ2-7	TGTGCCACCAGCAGAGGTGGGTACACTTTCTACGAGCAGTACTTC	CATSRGGYTFYEQYF
.	TRBV28	.	TRBJ1-1	TGTGCCAGCAGTTTATCTCCAGGGGACACTGAAGCTTTCTTT	CASSLSPGDTEAFF
.	TRBV4-2	.	TRBJ1-4	TGTGCCAGCAGCACGGGACCTACCACGGGTGAAAAACTGTTTTTT	CASSTGPTTGEKLFF
.	TRBV6-4	.	TRBJ2-3	TGTGCCAGCAGCCCCCATGGGGGTACGCAGTATTTT	CASSPHGGTQYF
TRBD1	TRBV6-5	.	TRBJ2-7	TGTGCCAGCAGTTACCTCGAACAGGGGACCTACGAGCAGTACTTC	CASSYLEQGTYEQYF
.	TRBV5-1	.	TRBJ1-1	TGCGCCAGCAGCCCGGCGGGCAGAATGAACACTGAAGCTTTCTTT	CASSPAGRMNTEAFF